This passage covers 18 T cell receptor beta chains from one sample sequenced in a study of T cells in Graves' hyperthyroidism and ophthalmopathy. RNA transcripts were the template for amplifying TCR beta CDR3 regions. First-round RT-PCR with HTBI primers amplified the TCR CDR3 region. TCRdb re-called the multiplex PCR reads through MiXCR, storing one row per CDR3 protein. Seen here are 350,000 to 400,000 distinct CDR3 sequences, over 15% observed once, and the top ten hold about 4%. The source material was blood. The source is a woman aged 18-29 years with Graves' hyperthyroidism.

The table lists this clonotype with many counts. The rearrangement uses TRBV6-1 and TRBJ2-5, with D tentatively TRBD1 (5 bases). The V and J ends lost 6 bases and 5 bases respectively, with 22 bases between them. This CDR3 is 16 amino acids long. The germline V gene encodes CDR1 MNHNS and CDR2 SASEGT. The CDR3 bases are TGTGCCAGCAGACGGACACCCTCCGACTTTTTCGAGACCCAGTACTTC. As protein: CASRRTPSDFFETQYF.

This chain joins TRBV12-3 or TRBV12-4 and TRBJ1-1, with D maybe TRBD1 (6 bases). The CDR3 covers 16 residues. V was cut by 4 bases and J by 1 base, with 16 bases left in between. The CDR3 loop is CASSWWGGKGNTEAFF. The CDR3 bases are TGTGCCAGCAGTTGGTGGGGGGGCAAGGGGAACACTGAAGCTTTCTTT.

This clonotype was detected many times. CDR3 in amino acids: CSASQGLGNTIYF. CDR3 coding DNA: TGCAGTGCCTCACAGGGGTTAGGAAACACCATATATTTT. J is TRBJ1-3 and V is TRBV20-1, with 7 nucleotides matching TRBD1. Germline lookup yields CDR1 DFQATT and CDR2 SNEGSKA (reference sequence). The CDR3 is made up of 13 amino acids. J was trimmed by 4 bases and V by 6 bases; bases with no gene match: 6.

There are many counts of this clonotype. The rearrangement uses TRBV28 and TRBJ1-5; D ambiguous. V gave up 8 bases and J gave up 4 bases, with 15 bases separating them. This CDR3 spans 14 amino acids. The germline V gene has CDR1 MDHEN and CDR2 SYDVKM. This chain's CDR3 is CASAGRIPNQPQHF. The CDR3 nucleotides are TGTGCCAGCGCCGGCAGGATCCCAAATCAGCCCCAGCATTTT.

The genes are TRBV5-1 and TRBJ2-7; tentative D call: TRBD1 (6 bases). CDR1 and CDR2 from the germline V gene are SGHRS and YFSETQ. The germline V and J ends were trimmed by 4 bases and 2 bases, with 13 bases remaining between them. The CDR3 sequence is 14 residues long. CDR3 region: CASSPGTPTYEQYF. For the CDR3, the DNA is TGCGCCAGCAGCCCGGGGACACCAACCTACGAGCAGTACTTC.

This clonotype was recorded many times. The CDR3 coding sequence is TGTGCCAGTAGTATGAGGGTAGCCCGCCGTCAAGAGACCCAGTACTTC. This sequence encodes CASSMRVARRQETQYF. V usage is TRBV19 and J usage is TRBJ2-5; D is possibly TRBD2 (5 bases). V lost 3 bases to trimming and J lost 2 bases, with 16 bases between them. The CDR3 has 16 amino acids. Germline CDR1 reads LNHDA; CDR2 reads SQIVND (reference sequence).

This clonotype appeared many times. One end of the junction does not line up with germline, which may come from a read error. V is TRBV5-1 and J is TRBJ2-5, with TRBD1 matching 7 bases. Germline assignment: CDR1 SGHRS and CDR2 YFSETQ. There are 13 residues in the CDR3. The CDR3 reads CASSLRQGETQYF. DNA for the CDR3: TGTGCCAGCAGTCTCCGACAGGGAGAGACCCAGTACTTC.

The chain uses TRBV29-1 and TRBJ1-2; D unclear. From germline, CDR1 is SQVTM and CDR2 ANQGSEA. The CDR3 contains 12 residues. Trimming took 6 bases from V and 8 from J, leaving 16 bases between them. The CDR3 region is CSVQEGVKGYTF. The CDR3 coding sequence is TGCAGCGTCCAGGAGGGTGTTAAGGGCTACACCTTC. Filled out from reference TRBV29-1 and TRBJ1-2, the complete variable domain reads SAVISQKPSRDICQRGTSLTIQCQVDSQVTMMFWYRQQPGQSLTLIATANQGSEATYESGFVIDKFPISRPNLTFSTLTVSNMSPEDSSIYLCSVQEGVKGYTFGSGTRLTVV.

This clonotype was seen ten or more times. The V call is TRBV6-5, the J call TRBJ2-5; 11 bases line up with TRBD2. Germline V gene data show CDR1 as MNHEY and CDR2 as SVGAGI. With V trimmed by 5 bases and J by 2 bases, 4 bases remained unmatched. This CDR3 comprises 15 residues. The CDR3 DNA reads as TGTGCCAGCAGTCTTCGGACTAGCGGGCAAGAGACCCAGTACTTC. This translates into CASSLRTSGQETQYF.

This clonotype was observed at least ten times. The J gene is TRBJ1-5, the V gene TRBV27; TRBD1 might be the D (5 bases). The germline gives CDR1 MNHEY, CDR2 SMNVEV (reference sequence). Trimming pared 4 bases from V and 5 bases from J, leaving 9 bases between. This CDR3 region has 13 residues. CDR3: CASSWGPDQPQHF. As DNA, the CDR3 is TGTGCCAGCAGTTGGGGCCCCGATCAGCCCCAGCATTTT.

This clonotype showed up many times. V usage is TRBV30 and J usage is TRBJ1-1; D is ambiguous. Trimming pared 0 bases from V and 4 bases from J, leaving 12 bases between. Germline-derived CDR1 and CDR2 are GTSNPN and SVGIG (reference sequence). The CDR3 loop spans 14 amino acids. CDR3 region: CAWSVLWSPTEAFF. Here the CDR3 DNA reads TGTGCCTGGAGTGTACTCTGGAGCCCCACTGAAGCTTTCTTT.

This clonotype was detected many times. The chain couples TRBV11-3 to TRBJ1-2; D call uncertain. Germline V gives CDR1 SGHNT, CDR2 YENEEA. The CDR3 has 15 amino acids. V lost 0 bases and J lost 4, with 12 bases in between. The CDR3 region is CASSLERRSPYGYTF. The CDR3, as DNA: TGTGCCAGCAGCTTAGAACGCAGGTCACCCTATGGCTACACCTTC.

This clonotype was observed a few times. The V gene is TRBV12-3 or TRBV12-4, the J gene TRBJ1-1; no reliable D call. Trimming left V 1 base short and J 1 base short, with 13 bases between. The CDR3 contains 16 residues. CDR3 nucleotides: TGTGCCAGCAGTTTAGATGGAAGGCCTGCGAACACTGAAGCTTTCTTT. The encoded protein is CASSLDGRPANTEAFF.

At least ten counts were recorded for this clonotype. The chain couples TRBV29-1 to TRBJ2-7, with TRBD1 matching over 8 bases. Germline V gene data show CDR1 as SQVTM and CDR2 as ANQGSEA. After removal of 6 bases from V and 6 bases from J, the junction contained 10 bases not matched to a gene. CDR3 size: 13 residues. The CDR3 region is CSVWAGGFGEQYF. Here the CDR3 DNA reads TGCAGCGTCTGGGCAGGGGGCTTCGGCGAGCAGTACTTC.

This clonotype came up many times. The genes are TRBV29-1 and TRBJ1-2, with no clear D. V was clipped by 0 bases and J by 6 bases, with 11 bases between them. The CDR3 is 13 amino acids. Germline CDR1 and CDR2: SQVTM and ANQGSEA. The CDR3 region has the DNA TGCAGCGTTGAAGATGTAGGGCAAGATGGCTACACCTTC. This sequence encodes CSVEDVGQDGYTF.

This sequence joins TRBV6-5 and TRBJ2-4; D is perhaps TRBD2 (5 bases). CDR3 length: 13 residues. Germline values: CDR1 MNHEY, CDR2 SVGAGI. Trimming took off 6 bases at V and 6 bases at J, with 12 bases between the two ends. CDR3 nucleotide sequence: TGTGCCAGCAGCTCGGGATGGGGAAACATTCAGTACTTC. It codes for CASSSGWGNIQYF.

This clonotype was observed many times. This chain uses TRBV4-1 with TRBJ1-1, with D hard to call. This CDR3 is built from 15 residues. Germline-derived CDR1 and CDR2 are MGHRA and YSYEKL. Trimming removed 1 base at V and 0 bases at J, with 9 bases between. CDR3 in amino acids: CASSQVYFVNTEAFF. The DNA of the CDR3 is TGCGCCAGCAGCCAAGTATACTTCGTGAACACTGAAGCTTTCTTT.

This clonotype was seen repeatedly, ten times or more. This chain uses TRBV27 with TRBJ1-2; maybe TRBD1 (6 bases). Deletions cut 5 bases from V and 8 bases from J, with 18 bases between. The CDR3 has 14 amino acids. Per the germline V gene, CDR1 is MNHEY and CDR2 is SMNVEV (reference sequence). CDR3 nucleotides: TGTGCCAGCAGTACATCCGGGACAACCTCCGGCTACACCTTC. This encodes CASSTSGTTSGYTF.